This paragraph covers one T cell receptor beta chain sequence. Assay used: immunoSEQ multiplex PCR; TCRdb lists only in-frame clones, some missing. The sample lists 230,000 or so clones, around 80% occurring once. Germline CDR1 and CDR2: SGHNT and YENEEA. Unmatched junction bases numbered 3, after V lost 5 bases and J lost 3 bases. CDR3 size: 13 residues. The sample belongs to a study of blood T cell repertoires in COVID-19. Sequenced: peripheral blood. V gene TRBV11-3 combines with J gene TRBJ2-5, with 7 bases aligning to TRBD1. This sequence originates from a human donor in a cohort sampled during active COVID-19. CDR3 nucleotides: TGTGCCAGCAGCACCGACAGGGAAGAGACCCAGTACTTC. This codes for CASSTDREETQYF.